The 19 T cell receptor beta chains in this list originate from one sample, sequenced in a study of blood T cells in healthy people across ages. For the second PCR, which ran for about 6 to 11 cycles, a sample-barcoded 5' primer and a J-beta primer mix were used. TCRdb called the 5' RACE reads again in MiXCR, with one record for every CDR3 protein. In the table there are about 680,000 distinct CDR3 sequences, 45% to 50% of which are singletons. Sequences were obtained from blood. The receptors come from a woman in her sixties in good health.

This clonotype showed up many times. The V call is TRBV4-1, the J call TRBJ2-5; D is possibly TRBD1 (5 bases). Trimming removed 0 bases at V and 5 bases at J, with 10 bases between. The CDR3 loop spans 14 amino acids. CDR1 and CDR2 from the germline V gene are MGHRA and YSYEKL. CDR3 nucleotide sequence: TGCGCCAGCAGCCAAGATACCAAGGGGGAGACCCAGTACTTC. This translates into CASSQDTKGETQYF.

This sequence joins TRBV20-1 and TRBJ1-6; D might be TRBD1 (6 bases). The CDR3 contains 17 residues. Trimming stripped 1 base from V and 10 bases from J, with 23 bases between. The germline CDR1 and CDR2 sequences are DFQATT and SNEGSKA (reference sequence). DNA of the CDR3: TGCAGTGCTAGAGGAGGACTGTCGAGGGACACGCTGTCACCCCTCCACTTT. Its protein is CSARGGLSRDTLSPLHF.

About this clonotype itself: At one of its ends the junction is not consistent with the germline gene, which may arise from a read error. CDR3 bases: TGTGCCAGCAGTGAAGGGGCTAGCAGGAGGGCCTCGGATACGCGGTATTTT. It specifies CASSEGASRRASDTRYF. This chain connects TRBV2 to TRBJ2-3; a possible D gene is TRBD2 (6 bases). This CDR3 has 17 amino acids. Germline V gives CDR1 SNHLY, CDR2 FYNNEI.

The chain combines TRBV7-9 with TRBJ1-2, with a tentative D call TRBD1 (5 bases). CDR1 and CDR2 from the germline V gene are SEHNR and FQNEAQ (reference sequence). Trimming removed 1 base at V and 0 bases at J, with 18 bases between. CDR3 size: 18 residues. CDR3 sequence: CASSLGGFKGRPNYGYTF. The CDR3 DNA reads as TGTGCCAGCAGCTTAGGGGGTTTCAAGGGACGGCCTAACTATGGCTACACCTTC.

This clonotype was observed a few times. V is TRBV4-3 and J is TRBJ1-2; a weak D match, TRBD1 (5 bases). With 0 bases removed from V and 2 bases from J, the gap between germline ends came to 10 bases. CDR1 LGHNA and CDR2 YSLEER come from the germline V gene. The CDR3 length is 15 residues. The CDR3 reads CASSQDTRDNYGYTF. The CDR3 DNA reads TGCGCCAGCAGCCAAGACACTCGGGACAACTATGGCTACACCTTC.

The rearrangement links TRBV28 to TRBJ2-5, with 8 bases fitting TRBD2. CDR1 is MDHEN and CDR2 is SYDVKM in the germline V gene. This CDR3 has 16 residues. J gave up 2 bases and V 2 bases, and 7 bases lay outside the gene matches. The CDR3 loop is CASSLGGSGDQETQYF. CDR3 DNA: TGTGCCAGCAGTTTAGGAGGTAGCGGGGATCAAGAGACCCAGTACTTC.

This clonotype showed up just a few times. The chain employs TRBV19 and TRBJ2-1, with D perhaps TRBD2 (5 bases). The length of the CDR3 is 16 residues. Trimming left V 3 bases short and J 3 bases short, with 15 bases between. Germline V CDR1 and CDR2: LNHDA, SQIVND (reference sequence). The CDR3 here is CASSMGDILHYNEQFF. The DNA for the CDR3 is TGTGCCAGTAGTATGGGAGACATCCTCCACTACAATGAGCAGTTCTTC.

The V gene is TRBV7-9, the J gene TRBJ2-5, with D possibly being TRBD1 or TRBD2 (5 bases each). Between the trimmed V and J ends, which lost 7 bases and 11 bases, there was a span of 17 bases. The CDR3 consists of 12 residues. The germline CDR1 and CDR2 sequences are SEHNR and FQNEAQ (reference sequence). CDR3 in amino acids: CASTVVGTLQYF. The CDR3 bases are TGTGCCAGCACCGTCGTCGGGACCCTTCAGTACTTC.

The chain recombines TRBV12-3 or TRBV12-4 with TRBJ2-3; possibly TRBD2 for D (7 bases). There are 16 residues in the CDR3. V was shortened by 5 bases and J by 4 bases, with 19 bases between the two germline ends. In DNA, the CDR3 is TGTGCCAGCAGTCGTCGACTAGGGGGGGGAGCAGATACGCAGTATTTT. This encodes CASSRRLGGGADTQYF.

This clonotype was counted a single time. The chain employs TRBV7-2 and TRBJ2-1; possibly TRBD1 or TRBD2 for D (5 bases each). The J call may be wrong; the DNA end is better matched by TRBJ2-7. The length of the CDR3 is 16 residues. Germline CDR1 is SGHTA and CDR2 is FQGNSA. The CDR3 nucleotides are TGTGCCAGCAGCTTATATTGGGGGAGCGTCTACAATGAGCAGTACTTC. This sequence encodes CASSLYWGSVYNEQYF.

This clonotype has a handful of counts. The chain has TRBV21-1 and TRBJ2-5; the table's D call TRBD2 went unverified against the DNA. The J call may be in error: the DNA end matches TRBJ2-7 better. TRBV21-1 is a documented pseudogene. The CDR3 covers 15 residues. CDR3 sequence: CASSKTERESYEQYF. Written as DNA, the CDR3 is TGTGCCAGCAGCAAAACCGAGCGGGAGTCATACGAGCAGTACTTC.

The CDR3 protein is CASSLDGGSVSYEQYF. CDR3 nucleotide sequence: TGCGCCAGCAGCTTGGATGGGGGGTCAGTATCCTACGAGCAGTACTTC. The chain recombines TRBV5-1 with TRBJ2-7; a weak D match, TRBD2 (6 bases). V was clipped by 0 bases and J by 1 base, with 14 bases between them. The CDR3 runs 16 residues. Germline CDR1 and CDR2: SGHRS and YFSETQ. The entire variable domain, with the rest obtained from reference TRBV5-1 and TRBJ2-7, is as follows: KAGVTQTPRYLIKTRGQQVTLSCSPISGHRSVSWYQQTPGQGLQFLFEYFSETQRNKGNFPGRFSGRQFSNSRSEMNVSTLELGDSALYLCASSLDGGSVSYEQYFGPGTRLTVT.

V and J are TRBV7-3 and TRBJ2-1; 8 positions agree with TRBD1. The germline CDR1 and CDR2 sequences are SGHTA and FQGTGA. The CDR3 loop spans 15 amino acids. V dropped 5 bases and J dropped 6; count of bases not matched to a gene: 9. The CDR3 here is CASSTDRGWGNEQFF. The CDR3 bases are TGTGCCAGCAGCACAGACAGGGGTTGGGGCAATGAGCAGTTCTTC.

The chain recombines TRBV14 with TRBJ1-2; D not certain. CDR1 SGHDN and CDR2 FVKESK come from the germline V gene. Trimming took off 1 base at V and 8 bases at J, with 17 bases between the two ends. The CDR3 sequence is 15 residues long. The CDR3 sequence: CASSQVRGQWGGYTF. CDR3 nucleotide sequence: TGTGCCAGCAGCCAAGTTCGAGGGCAATGGGGAGGCTACACCTTC.

DNA for the CDR3: TGTGCCAGCAGCCCGAGACTGACTAGCAATGAGCAGTTCTTC. It is translated as CASSPRLTSNEQFF. The chain joins TRBV7-2 to TRBJ2-1; tentative D call: TRBD2 (6 bases). The CDR3 extends over 14 amino acids. Trimming left V 5 bases short and J 6 bases short, with 14 bases between. Looked up from germline, CDR1 is SGHTA and CDR2 is FQGNSA. The whole variable domain, remainder taken from reference TRBV7-2 and TRBJ2-1, is GAGVSQSPSNKVTEKGKDVELRCDPISGHTALYWYRQSLGQGLEFLIYFQGNSAPDKSGLPSDRFSAERTGGSVSTLTIQRTQQEDSAVYLCASSPRLTSNEQFFGPGTRLTVL.

This chain joins TRBV4-2 and TRBJ2-4; 12 bases agree with TRBD2. This CDR3 has 18 residues. The germline gives CDR1 LGHNA, CDR2 YNFKEQ. The junction had 3 bases not matched to a gene; V was cut back by 0 bases and J by 0 bases. In DNA, the CDR3 is TGTGCCAGCAGCCAAGACGCTAGCGGGGGGGTAGCCAAAAACATTCAGTACTTC. Translated: CASSQDASGGVAKNIQYF.

Turning to this clonotype: Compared with germline, one end of the junction differs, possibly owing to a read error. The chain has TRBV7-2 and TRBJ1-2; D gene uncertain. CDR1 is SGHTA, CDR2 FQGNSA, per germline. This CDR3 is built from 15 residues. CDR3 sequence (DNA): TGTGCCAGCAGCCTAACTCATACAGTTAACTATGACTACACCTTC. It codes for CASSLTHTVNYDYTF.

This chain uses TRBV15 with TRBJ1-2, with D hard to call. Trimming stripped 0 bases from V and 3 bases from J, with 11 bases between. The CDR3 is made up of 15 amino acids. CDR1 LNHNV and CDR2 YYDKDF come from the germline V gene (reference sequence). DNA of the CDR3: TGTGCCACCAGCAGAGATCCCGCCGATGACTATGGCTACACCTTC. Amino acid sequence: CATSRDPADDYGYTF.

The rearrangement uses TRBV28 and TRBJ2-3; TRBD2 matches 8 bases. This CDR3 is 16 amino acids long. Germline V gives CDR1 MDHEN, CDR2 SYDVKM. Germline trimming cut 5 bases from V and 0 bases from J; bases unmatched to any gene: 7. CDR3 loop: CASSTRLAPSTDTQYF. The CDR3, as DNA: TGTGCCAGCAGTACCAGACTAGCGCCTAGCACAGATACGCAGTATTTT. Drawing the rest from reference TRBV28 and TRBJ2-3, the complete variable domain is DVKVTQSSRYLVKRTGEKVFLECVQDMDHENMFWYRQDPGLGLRLIYFSYDVKMKEKGDIPEGYSVSREKKERFSLILESASTNQTSMYLCASSTRLAPSTDTQYFGPGTRLTVL.